This TCR beta chain comes out of a study of cytomegalovirus exposure and HLA in healthy donors. Broader study findings: An Asian-associated ancestry cluster reportedly showed fewer N-insertions than the approximately 630-donor mean in a later analysis.

PCR used 60 Vbeta primers and 13 Jbeta primers. The method was immunoSEQ multiplex PCR; TCRdb's version includes in-frame clones alone and lacks a portion of them. This table has 74,000 or so clones, approximately 67% appearing once. Worth noting for this clone: Its antigen is undetermined.

The sequenced sample consisted of PBMCs. This receptor was identified in a woman aged 25-40 years in good health and CMV-seronegative.

CDR3 sequence reads: CSVDRLAGETGELFF. The CDR3 nucleotides read TGCAGCGTTGACAGGCTAGCGGGGGAGACCGGGGAGCTGTTTTTT. The chain employs TRBV29-1 and TRBJ2-2, with 10 bases identical to TRBD2. CDR3 size: 15 residues. V lost 3 bases to trimming and J lost 5 bases; unmatched junction nucleotides: 6. The germline V gene has CDR1 SQVTM and CDR2 ANQGSEA.